Below, 11 T cell receptor beta chains from the same sample are listed, as sequenced in a study of identical twins. TCRdb redid the calling of the 5' RACE reads with MiXCR, one entry per CDR3 protein. The sample holds a few hundred thousand distinct CDR3 sequences, about 8% seen once. This same sample was also part of a study on yellow fever vaccine responses in identical twins.

Sequences were obtained from CD8+ T cells sorted from blood. These receptors were collected from a woman under 30 in good health.

At least ten counts were recorded for this clonotype. This chain links TRBV7-6 with TRBJ2-7, with 7 nucleotides matching TRBD1. This CDR3 spans 14 amino acids. Germline loops: CDR1 SGHVS, CDR2 FNYEAQ. The trim removed 5 bases at V and 0 bases at J, leaving 4 bases unmatched. CDR3 DNA sequence: TGTGCCAGCAGCCGGGACAGTCTCTCCTACGAGCAGTACTTC. This translates into CASSRDSLSYEQYF.

This clonotype was detected only a few times. V is TRBV20-1 and J is TRBJ2-1; the D call may be TRBD1 or TRBD2 (6 bases each). CDR1 and CDR2 (germline): DFQATT, SNEGSKA (reference sequence). This CDR3 comprises 16 residues. Trimming pared 5 bases from V and 7 bases from J, leaving 24 bases between. CDR3 protein: CSAPISRGRSSNEQFF. The CDR3 DNA is TGCAGTGCTCCGATATCTCGGGGGCGGAGTAGTAATGAGCAGTTCTTC.

This clonotype was recorded a few times. This sequence joins TRBV19 and TRBJ2-2; unclear D gene. CDR3 length: 13 amino acids. V lost 10 bases and J 2 bases, leaving 11 bases between the germline ends. CDR1 and CDR2 (germline): LNHDA, SQIVND (reference sequence). The CDR3 DNA follows: TGTGCCACCGTGGTGGCCAACACCGGGGAGCTGTTTTTT. This encodes CATVVANTGELFF. Full variable domain (rest looked up from reference TRBV19 and TRBJ2-2): DGGITQSPKYLFRKEGQNVTLSCEQNLNHDAMYWYRQDPGQGLRLIYYSQIVNDFQKGDIAEGYSVSREKKESFPLTVTSAQKNPTAFYLCATVVANTGELFFGEGSRLTVL.

This clonotype was recorded many times. The J gene is TRBJ2-5, the V gene TRBV29-1; D not resolved. Trimming removed 7 bases from V and 0 bases from J, with 12 bases in between. CDR1 is SQVTM and CDR2 is ANQGSEA in the germline V gene. The CDR3 length is 13 residues. CDR3 in amino acids: CSATPPNQETQYF. The CDR3 DNA is TGCAGCGCCACCCCTCCGAACCAAGAGACCCAGTACTTC.

Details on this clonotype: Relative to the germline gene, one junction end is altered; a read error may explain this. This rearrangement joins TRBV3-1 to TRBJ2-6, with 10 bases matching TRBD1. In germline, CDR1 is LGHDT, CDR2 YNNKEL (reference sequence). This CDR3 spans 17 amino acids. The CDR3: CACSQTGTGDGANVLTF. CDR3 coding DNA: TGTGCCTGCAGCCAAACCGGGACAGGGGATGGGGCCAACGTCCTGACTTTC.

This clonotype was seen a handful of times. In nucleotides, the CDR3 is TGCAGCGTTCCTGGGCATGCCGAAGCTTTCTTT. This sequence encodes CSVPGHAEAFF. The chain couples TRBV29-1 to TRBJ1-1, with D unresolved. V lost 5 bases, J lost 8 bases, and 12 bases lay in between. Germline CDR1 reads SQVTM; CDR2 reads ANQGSEA. The CDR3 totals 11 residues.

In its sample, this clonotype was seen many times. The rearrangement uses TRBV7-9 and TRBJ2-7; TRBD1 might be the D (6 bases). CDR1 and CDR2 (germline): SEHNR, FQNEAQ (reference sequence). There are 16 residues in the CDR3. Trimming stripped 1 base from V and 7 bases from J, with 20 bases between. CDR3 nucleotides: TGTGCCAGCAGCTTAGAGGGGGACGTTTGGGAGTGGGAGCAGTACTTC. It encodes CASSLEGDVWEWEQYF.

This clonotype came up a few times. V gene TRBV20-1 combines with J gene TRBJ2-1; the match to TRBD2 covers 8 bases. There are 13 residues in the CDR3. Germline V lookup: CDR1 DFQATT, CDR2 SNEGSKA (reference sequence). J lost 5 bases, V lost 6 bases, and 6 bases had no gene match. CDR3 nucleotides: TGCAGTGCGAGTAAGCGGGAGCACAATGAGCAGTTCTTC. It translates to CSASKREHNEQFF.

The chain links TRBV10-1 to TRBJ2-2; 9 bases line up with TRBD2. The ends lost 1 base at V and 4 bases at J; junction bases unmatched: 4. This CDR3 contains 16 residues. CDR1 is WNHNN and CDR2 is SYGVQD in the germline V gene (reference sequence). CDR3 amino acids: CASSELAGETTGELFF. DNA of the CDR3: TGCGCCAGCAGTGAGTTAGCGGGAGAAACCACCGGGGAGCTGTTTTTT.

This clonotype was detected many times. The rearrangement links TRBV12-3 or TRBV12-4 to TRBJ2-2; the D call may be TRBD1 or TRBD2 (5 bases each). There are 16 residues in the CDR3. Trimming cost V 5 bases and J 1 base, with 14 bases left between them. The CDR3 coding sequence is TGTGCCAGCAGTCCCCCACGGGACCTGAACACCGGGGAGCTGTTTTTT. It translates to CASSPPRDLNTGELFF.

The V and J genes are TRBV7-2 and TRBJ2-1, with 13 bases that match TRBD2. Trimming removed 3 bases from V and 9 bases from J; junction bases left unmatched: 5. Germline assignment: CDR1 SGHTA and CDR2 FQGNSA. The CDR3 sequence is 15 residues long. CDR3 residues: CASSFGLAGEGEQFF. CDR3 nucleotide sequence: TGTGCCAGCAGCTTCGGACTAGCGGGAGAGGGTGAGCAGTTCTTC.